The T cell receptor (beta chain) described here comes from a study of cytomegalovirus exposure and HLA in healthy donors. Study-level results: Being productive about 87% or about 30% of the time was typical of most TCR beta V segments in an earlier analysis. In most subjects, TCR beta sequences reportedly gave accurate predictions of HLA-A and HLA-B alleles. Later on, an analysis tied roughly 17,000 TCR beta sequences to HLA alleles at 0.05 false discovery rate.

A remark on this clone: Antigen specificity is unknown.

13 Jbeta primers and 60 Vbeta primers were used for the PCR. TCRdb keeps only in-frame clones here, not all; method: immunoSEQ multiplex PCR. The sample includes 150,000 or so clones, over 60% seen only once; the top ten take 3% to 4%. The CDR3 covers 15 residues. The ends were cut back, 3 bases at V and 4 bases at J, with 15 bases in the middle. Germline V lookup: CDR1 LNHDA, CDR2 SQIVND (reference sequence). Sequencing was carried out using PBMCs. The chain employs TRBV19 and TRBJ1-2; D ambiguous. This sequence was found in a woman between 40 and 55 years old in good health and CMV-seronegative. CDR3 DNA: TGTGCCAGTAGTATTGGTTCAACGGGTGGCTATGGCTACACCTTC. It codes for CASSIGSTGGYGYTF.